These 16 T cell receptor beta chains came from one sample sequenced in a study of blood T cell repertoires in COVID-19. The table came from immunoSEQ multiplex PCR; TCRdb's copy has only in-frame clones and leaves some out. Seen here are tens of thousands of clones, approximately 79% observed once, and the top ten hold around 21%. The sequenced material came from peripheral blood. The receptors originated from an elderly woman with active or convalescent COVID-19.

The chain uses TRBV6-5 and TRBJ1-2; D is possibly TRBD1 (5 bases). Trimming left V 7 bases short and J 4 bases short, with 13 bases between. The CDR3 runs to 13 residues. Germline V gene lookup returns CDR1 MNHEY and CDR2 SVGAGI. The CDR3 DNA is TGTGCCAGCAACATTCATGGGGCCTATGGCTACACCTTC. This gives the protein CASNIHGAYGYTF.

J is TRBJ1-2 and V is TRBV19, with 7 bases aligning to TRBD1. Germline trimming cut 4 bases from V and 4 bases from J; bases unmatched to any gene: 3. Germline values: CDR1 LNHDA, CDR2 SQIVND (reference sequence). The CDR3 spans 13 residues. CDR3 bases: TGTGCCAGTAGTAAGGGACAGTTCTATGGCTACACCTTC. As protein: CASSKGQFYGYTF.

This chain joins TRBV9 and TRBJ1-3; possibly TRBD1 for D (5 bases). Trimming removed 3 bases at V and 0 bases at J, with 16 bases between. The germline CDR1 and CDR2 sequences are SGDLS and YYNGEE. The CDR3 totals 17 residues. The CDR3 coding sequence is TGTGCCAGCAGCGCCGAACCCCCAGGGAACTCTGGAAACACCATATATTTT. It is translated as CASSAEPPGNSGNTIYF.

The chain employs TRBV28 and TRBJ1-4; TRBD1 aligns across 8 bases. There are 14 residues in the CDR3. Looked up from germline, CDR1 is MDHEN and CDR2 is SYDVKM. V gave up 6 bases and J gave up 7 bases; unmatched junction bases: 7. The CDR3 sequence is CASRTPGTGEKLFF. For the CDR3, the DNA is TGTGCCAGCAGGACCCCCGGGACAGGTGAAAAACTGTTTTTT. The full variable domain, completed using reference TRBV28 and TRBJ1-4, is DVKVTQSSRYLVKRTGEKVFLECVQDMDHENMFWYRQDPGLGLRLIYFSYDVKMKEKGDIPEGYSVSREKKERFSLILESASTNQTSMYLCASRTPGTGEKLFFGSGTQLSVL.

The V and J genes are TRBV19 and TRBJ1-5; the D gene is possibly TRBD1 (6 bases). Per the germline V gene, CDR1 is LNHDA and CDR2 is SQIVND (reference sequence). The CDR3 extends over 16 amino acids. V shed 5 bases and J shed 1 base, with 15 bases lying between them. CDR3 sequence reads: CASSSFGGPSNQPQHF. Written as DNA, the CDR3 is TGTGCCAGTAGTTCGTTCGGGGGGCCGAGCAATCAGCCCCAGCATTTT.

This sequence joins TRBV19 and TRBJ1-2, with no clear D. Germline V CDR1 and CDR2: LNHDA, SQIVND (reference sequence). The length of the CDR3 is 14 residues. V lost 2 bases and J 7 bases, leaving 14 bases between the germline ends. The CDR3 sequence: CASSIRASVVGYTF. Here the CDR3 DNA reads TGTGCCAGTAGTATACGAGCCTCGGTCGTTGGCTACACCTTC. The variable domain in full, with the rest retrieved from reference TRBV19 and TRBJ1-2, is DGGITQSPKYLFRKEGQNVTLSCEQNLNHDAMYWYRQDPGQGLRLIYYSQIVNDFQKGDIAEGYSVSREKKESFPLTVTSAQKNPTAFYLCASSIRASVVGYTFGSGTRLTVV.

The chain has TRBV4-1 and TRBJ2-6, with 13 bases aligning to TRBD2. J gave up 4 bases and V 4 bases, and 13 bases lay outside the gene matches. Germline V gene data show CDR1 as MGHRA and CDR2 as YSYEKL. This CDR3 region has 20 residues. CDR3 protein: CASSLRGTSGGAAGANVLTF. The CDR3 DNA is TGCGCCAGCAGCCTCCGGGGAACTAGCGGGGGGGCCGCCGGGGCCAACGTCCTGACTTTC.

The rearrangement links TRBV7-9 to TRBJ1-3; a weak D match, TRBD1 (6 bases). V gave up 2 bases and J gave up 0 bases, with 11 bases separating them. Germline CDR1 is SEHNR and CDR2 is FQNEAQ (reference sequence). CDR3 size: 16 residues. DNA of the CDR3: TGTGCCAGCAGCTTAAAGATAGGGGGCTCTGGAAACACCATATATTTT. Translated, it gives CASSLKIGGSGNTIYF.

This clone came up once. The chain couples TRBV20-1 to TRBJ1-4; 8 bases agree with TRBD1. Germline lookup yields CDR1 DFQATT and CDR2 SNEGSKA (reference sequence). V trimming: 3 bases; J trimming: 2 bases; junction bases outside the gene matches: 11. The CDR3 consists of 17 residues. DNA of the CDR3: TGCAGTGCTAGTGTTCATGGACAGGGTGCCACTAATGAAAAACTGTTTTTT. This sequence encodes CSASVHGQGATNEKLFF.

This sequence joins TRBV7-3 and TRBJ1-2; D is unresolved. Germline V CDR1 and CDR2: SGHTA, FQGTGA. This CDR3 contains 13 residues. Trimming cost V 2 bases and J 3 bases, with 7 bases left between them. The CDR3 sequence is CASSLGGDYGYTF. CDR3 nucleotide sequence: TGTGCCAGCAGCTTAGGCGGGGACTATGGCTACACCTTC.

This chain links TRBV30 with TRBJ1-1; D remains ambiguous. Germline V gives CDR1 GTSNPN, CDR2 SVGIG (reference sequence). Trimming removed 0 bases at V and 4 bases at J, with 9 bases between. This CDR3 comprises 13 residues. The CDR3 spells CAWSVNSGTEAFF. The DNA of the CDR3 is TGTGCCTGGAGTGTCAACTCGGGCACTGAAGCTTTCTTT.

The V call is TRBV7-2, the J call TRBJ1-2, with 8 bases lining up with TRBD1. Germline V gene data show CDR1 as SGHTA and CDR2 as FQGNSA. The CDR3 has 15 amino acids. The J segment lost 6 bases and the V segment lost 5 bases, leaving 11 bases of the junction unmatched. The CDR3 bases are TGTGCCAGCAGCCCAAGGAGGACAGGGAGGGATGGCTACACCTTC. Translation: CASSPRRTGRDGYTF.

The CDR3 is CASSQQAVSPLHF. The CDR3, as DNA: TGTGCCAGCAGTCAACAGGCCGTAAGTCCCCTCCACTTT. The rearrangement uses TRBV6-6 and TRBJ1-6; D is perhaps TRBD1 (5 bases). Germline V lookup: CDR1 MNHNY, CDR2 SVGAGI (reference sequence). Trimming took off 5 bases at V and 13 bases at J, with 15 bases between the two ends. This CDR3 region has 13 residues.

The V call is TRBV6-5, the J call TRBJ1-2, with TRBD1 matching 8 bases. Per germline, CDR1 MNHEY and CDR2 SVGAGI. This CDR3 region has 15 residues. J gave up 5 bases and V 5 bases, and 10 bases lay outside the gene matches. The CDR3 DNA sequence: TGTGCCAGCAGTCAGAACCAGGGGGCACAATATGGCTACACCTTC. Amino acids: CASSQNQGAQYGYTF.

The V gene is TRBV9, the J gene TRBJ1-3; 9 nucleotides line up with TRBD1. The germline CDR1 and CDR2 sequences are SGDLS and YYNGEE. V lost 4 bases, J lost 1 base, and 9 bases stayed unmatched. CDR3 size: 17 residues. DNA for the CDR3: TGTGCCAGCAGCCCATACAGGACAGGGGCTTCTGGAAACACCATATATTTT. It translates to CASSPYRTGASGNTIYF.

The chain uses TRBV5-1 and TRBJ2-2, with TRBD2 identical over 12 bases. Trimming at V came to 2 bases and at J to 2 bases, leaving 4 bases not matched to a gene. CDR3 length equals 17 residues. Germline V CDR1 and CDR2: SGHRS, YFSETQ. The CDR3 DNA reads TGCGCCAGCAGCTTATCACTAGCGGGGGGTAACACCGGGGAGCTGTTTTTT. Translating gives CASSLSLAGGNTGELFF.